The 28 T cell receptor beta chains listed next were all sequenced from one sample in a study of cytomegalovirus exposure and HLA in healthy donors. Primers: 60 Vbeta forward and 13 Jbeta reverse. Clones were sequenced by immunoSEQ multiplex PCR, and TCRdb holds only the in-frame ones, with some missing. This sample yields under 200,000 clones, of which 80% to 85% are seen a single time; 0.9% to 1% belongs to the top ten. Material: PBMCs. These receptor sequences come from a girl aged 2 to 10 in good health and CMV-seropositive.

This clone was detected only a few times. This chain joins TRBV28 and TRBJ1-5, with 11 bases identical to TRBD1. The germline V gene encodes CDR1 MDHEN and CDR2 SYDVKM. Trimming removed 3 bases from V and 4 bases from J; junction bases left unmatched: 2. This CDR3 is 15 amino acids long. DNA of the CDR3: TGTGCCAGCAGTTTCGGGGACAGGGGGAATCAGCCCCAGCATTTT. Translation: CASSFGDRGNQPQHF.

The chain employs TRBV5-4 and TRBJ1-1; D ambiguous. Trimming removed 7 bases at V and 0 bases at J, with 4 bases between. Germline lookup yields CDR1 SGHNT and CDR2 YYREEE (reference sequence). This CDR3 region has 11 residues. The CDR3 sequence is CASQMNTEAFF. CDR3 in DNA: TGTGCCAGCCAGATGAACACTGAAGCTTTCTTT.

The chain links TRBV2 to TRBJ2-5; D is uncertain. The CDR3 is 12 residues long. Germline lookup yields CDR1 SNHLY and CDR2 FYNNEI. The V gene lost 6 bases and the J gene lost 5 bases, with 10 bases spanning the gap. The CDR3 sequence is CASSEDGETQYF. The CDR3 DNA is TGTGCCAGCAGCGAGGATGGGGAGACCCAGTACTTC.

CDR3 nucleotide sequence: TGTGCCTGGAGTGTACAGGGCAATGAGCAGTTCTTC. It encodes CAWSVQGNEQFF. The V call is TRBV30, the J call TRBJ2-1; possible D gene TRBD1, 6 bases. Germline lookup yields CDR1 GTSNPN and CDR2 SVGIG (reference sequence). The CDR3 is 12 residues long. Deletions cut 0 bases from V and 6 bases from J, with 6 bases between.

This chain uses TRBV25-1 with TRBJ1-3, with 11 bases identical to TRBD1. The CDR3 has 15 residues. Trimming took 9 bases from V and 3 from J; bases not matched to a gene: 7. Germline V gene data show CDR1 as MGHDK and CDR2 as SYGVNS. The CDR3, as DNA: TGTGCCAGGAAGGGGGGACAGGGGGTTGGAAACACCATATATTTT. This gives the protein CARKGGQGVGNTIYF.

This sequence joins TRBV6-6 and TRBJ1-1; D unresolved. Germline loops: CDR1 MNHNY, CDR2 SVGAGI (reference sequence). Trimming shortened V by 3 bases and J by 6 bases, and 8 bases separated the two germline ends. CDR3 length: 12 amino acids. DNA for the CDR3: TGTGCCAGCAGTTATGGCCCGTCTGAAGCTTTCTTT. Translated: CASSYGPSEAFF.

The CDR3 protein is CARLDRPLSYEQYF. CDR3 in DNA: TGTGCCAGACTCGACAGGCCACTTAGCTACGAGCAGTACTTC. The V and J genes are TRBV19 and TRBJ2-7, with D tentatively TRBD1 (6 bases). This CDR3 contains 14 residues. Germline V lookup: CDR1 LNHDA, CDR2 SQIVND (reference sequence). The V and J ends lost 9 bases and 3 bases respectively, with 18 bases between them.

The chain links TRBV7-8 to TRBJ2-1; TRBD2 matches 9 bases. V dropped 1 base and J dropped 6; count of bases not matched to a gene: 7. The CDR3 runs 16 residues. Germline V gives CDR1 SGHVS, CDR2 FQNEAQ. The CDR3 here is CASSLGWTSDRNEQFF. The CDR3 nucleotides read TGTGCCAGCAGCTTAGGATGGACTAGCGACCGCAATGAGCAGTTCTTC.

This rearrangement joins TRBV7-2 to TRBJ2-7, with TRBD2 matching over 11 bases. The V and J ends lost 8 bases and 2 bases, in that order; junction bases with no gene match: 11. CDR1 is SGHTA, CDR2 FQGNSA, per germline. The CDR3 spans 16 residues. The CDR3 loop reads CASLLGTSGCPYEQYF. In DNA form, the CDR3 reads TGTGCCAGCTTACTTGGGACTAGCGGCTGTCCCTACGAGCAGTACTTC.

The V call is TRBV10-3, the J call TRBJ2-2; 9 nucleotides agree with TRBD1. Trimming took 1 base from V and 4 from J; bases not matched to a gene: 4. The CDR3 is 16 amino acids. Germline loops: CDR1 ENHRY, CDR2 SYGVKD. For the CDR3, the DNA is TGTGCCATCAGTGAGTTACAGGGGGCGAGCACCGGGGAGCTGTTTTTT. Translated, it gives CAISELQGASTGELFF.

V is TRBV5-4 and J is TRBJ2-5, with 10 positions matching TRBD1. J was trimmed by 5 bases and V by 3 bases; bases with no gene match: 4. Germline-derived CDR1 and CDR2 are SGHNT and YYREEE (reference sequence). This CDR3 spans 14 amino acids. The CDR3 DNA reads TGTGCCAGCAGCTCGGTGGGACAGGGGGAGACCCAGTACTTC. Its protein is CASSSVGQGETQYF.

Regarding this clone: The sample holds other DNA sequences that translate to the same CDR3. The rearrangement uses TRBV28 and TRBJ2-7; D gene uncertain. The V gene's germline CDR1 is MDHEN and CDR2 SYDVKM. The germline V and J ends were trimmed by 1 base and 3 bases, with 7 bases remaining between them. The CDR3 length is 13 residues. The CDR3 spells CASSLSSGYEQYF. The CDR3 DNA sequence: TGTGCCAGCAGTTTATCTTCCGGCTACGAGCAGTACTTC.

CDR3 sequence (DNA): TGTGCCAGCAGTGAATTCTCGGGAGACGGGACCCAGTACTTC. Amino acids: CASSEFSGDGTQYF. This chain uses TRBV6-1 with TRBJ2-5, with D tentatively TRBD2 (6 bases). V was pared by 2 bases and J by 7 bases, with 14 bases between. Germline lookup yields CDR1 MNHNS and CDR2 SASEGT. The length of the CDR3 is 14 residues.

CDR3 sequence reads: CASSEGGEKWETQYF. In DNA, the CDR3 is TGTGCCAGCAGTGAGGGGGGGGAGAAGTGGGAGACCCAGTACTTC. The rearrangement links TRBV9 to TRBJ2-5; D is possibly TRBD2 (7 bases). The CDR3 consists of 15 residues. V lost 5 bases and J 5 bases, leaving 19 bases between the germline ends. Looked up from germline, CDR1 is SGDLS and CDR2 is YYNGEE.

The chain uses TRBV19 and TRBJ1-5; D is ambiguous. Germline V CDR1 and CDR2: LNHDA, SQIVND (reference sequence). The CDR3 consists of 15 residues. V was shortened by 5 bases and J by 6 bases, with 17 bases between the two germline ends. The CDR3 protein is CASSRPGREGQPQHF. The CDR3 DNA is TGTGCCAGTAGTCGCCCCGGGAGGGAAGGTCAGCCCCAGCATTTT.

The V and J genes are TRBV7-9 and TRBJ1-2, with 7 nucleotides matching TRBD1. The CDR3 loop spans 15 amino acids. Losses at the gene ends were 5 bases for V and 2 bases for J; bases not matched to a gene: 8. Germline V gives CDR1 SEHNR, CDR2 FQNEAQ (reference sequence). The CDR3 loop is CASSPGTAQNYGYTF. CDR3 nucleotide sequence: TGTGCCAGCAGCCCGGGGACAGCGCAGAACTATGGCTACACCTTC.

V and J are TRBV5-1 and TRBJ2-2; TRBD2 matches 7 bases. The CDR3 is 14 residues long. Trimming removed 0 bases from V and 5 bases from J; junction bases left unmatched: 1. Germline V lookup: CDR1 SGHRS, CDR2 YFSETQ. The CDR3 protein is CASSLAGGTGELFF. The CDR3 nucleotides are TGCGCCAGCAGCTTGGCCGGGGGGACCGGGGAGCTGTTTTTT.

Here the CDR3 DNA reads TGTGCCAGCAGTTTATCTAGCGGGAGTTTGAGGCAGTACTTC. Encoded protein: CASSLSSGSLRQYF. The chain has TRBV28 and TRBJ2-7; 10 bases are shared with TRBD2. The CDR3 extends over 14 amino acids. The junction had 6 bases not matched to a gene; V was cut back by 1 base and J by 9 bases. Germline loops: CDR1 MDHEN, CDR2 SYDVKM.

This chain uses TRBV7-8 with TRBJ2-3, with 9 bases aligning to TRBD2. The CDR3 runs to 16 residues. Germline CDR1 SGHVS, CDR2 FQNEAQ. The junction had 4 bases not matched to a gene; V was cut back by 1 base and J by 2 bases. For the CDR3, the DNA is TGTGCCAGCAGCTTAGAACTAGCGGGTCCCACAGATACGCAGTATTTT. It codes for CASSLELAGPTDTQYF.

The V gene is TRBV7-9, the J gene TRBJ2-5, with 10 nucleotides matching TRBD2. Losses at the gene ends were 5 bases for V and 5 bases for J; bases not matched to a gene: 11. Germline CDR1 reads SEHNR; CDR2 reads FQNEAQ (reference sequence). The CDR3 runs to 16 residues. DNA for the CDR3: TGTGCCAGCAGCCCCGGAGCGGGAGGGCCGGGTGAGACCCAGTACTTC. Its translation is CASSPGAGGPGETQYF.

The V gene is TRBV30, the J gene TRBJ2-7, with 9 nucleotides matching TRBD1. In germline, CDR1 is GTSNPN, CDR2 SVGIG (reference sequence). The CDR3 has 14 amino acids. V shed 0 bases and J 4 bases; nucleotides not matched to a gene: 4. The CDR3, as DNA: TGTGCCTGGAGTGTAACAGGGGGCGGATACGAGCAGTACTTC. Translation gives CAWSVTGGGYEQYF. Supplemented by reference TRBV30 and TRBJ2-7, the full variable domain reads SQTIHQWPATLVQPVGSPLSLECTVEGTSNPNLYWYRQAAGRGLQLLFYSVGIGQISSEVPQNLSASRPQDRQFILSSKKLLLSDSGFYLCAWSVTGGGYEQYFGPGTRLTVT.

The J gene is TRBJ2-1, the V gene TRBV11-2; 9 nucleotides agree with TRBD2. Germline values: CDR1 SGHAT, CDR2 FQNNGV. Unmatched junction bases numbered 5, after V lost 1 base and J lost 7 bases. The CDR3 consists of 15 residues. CDR3 DNA sequence: TGTGCCAGCAGCTTAGGAGTAGCGGGAGTTAATGAGCAGTTCTTC. It translates to CASSLGVAGVNEQFF.

The chain recombines TRBV28 with TRBJ1-4; TRBD1 agrees at 9 bases. CDR1 is MDHEN and CDR2 is SYDVKM in the germline V gene. The CDR3 extends over 16 amino acids. V lost 4 bases, J lost 8 bases, and 11 bases stayed unmatched. The CDR3 loop reads CASSSITGQGREKLFF. DNA of the CDR3: TGTGCCAGCAGTTCGATAACGGGACAGGGTCGGGAAAAACTGTTTTTT.

This clone has just one count. The rearrangement joins TRBV19 to TRBJ2-3, with D tentatively TRBD1 (5 bases). Germline assignment: CDR1 LNHDA and CDR2 SQIVND (reference sequence). Trimming took off 4 bases at V and 10 bases at J, with 21 bases between the two ends. The CDR3 spans 15 residues. Here the CDR3 reads CASSTSSVLGVAQYF. The CDR3 DNA sequence: TGTGCCAGTAGTACCAGCTCCGTCTTAGGGGTGGCGCAGTATTTT. Based on the CDR3 plus reference TRBV19 and TRBJ2-3, the full variable domain is DGGITQSPKYLFRKEGQNVTLSCEQNLNHDAMYWYRQDPGQGLRLIYYSQIVNDFQKGDIAEGYSVSREKKESFPLTVTSAQKNPTAFYLCASSTSSVLGVAQYFGPGTRLTVL.

For the CDR3, the DNA is TGTGCCAGCAGCCAAGATGCCGGTCTCCTCTATAATTCACCCCTCCACTTT. Residues: CASSQDAGLLYNSPLHF. The genes are TRBV4-2 and TRBJ1-6; D gene uncertain. V was shortened by 0 bases and J by 3 bases, with 12 bases between the two germline ends. The CDR3 covers 17 residues. Germline V gives CDR1 LGHNA, CDR2 YNFKEQ.

The count of this clone is one. The chain joins TRBV5-1 to TRBJ2-7; 9 bases agree with TRBD1. Germline lookup yields CDR1 SGHRS and CDR2 YFSETQ. Trimming took 4 bases from V and 5 from J; bases not matched to a gene: 13. The CDR3 contains 16 residues. In DNA form, the CDR3 reads TGCGCCAGCAGCCTGTACGGGACAGGGTCTATGGACGAGCAGTACTTC. This translates into CASSLYGTGSMDEQYF.

Concerning this clone itself: The sample has other DNA sequences that encode this CDR3 too. This chain links TRBV30 with TRBJ2-5, with D possibly being TRBD2 (5 bases). Per germline, CDR1 GTSNPN and CDR2 SVGIG (reference sequence). This CDR3 region has 13 residues. V lost 2 bases and J 0 bases, leaving 7 bases between the germline ends. The chain's CDR3 is CAWSRGYQETQYF. CDR3 coding DNA: TGTGCCTGGAGTAGAGGGTACCAAGAGACCCAGTACTTC.

The V gene is TRBV10-2, the J gene TRBJ2-7, with TRBD2 matching over 11 bases. With V trimmed by 4 bases and J by 2 bases, 7 bases remained unmatched. The germline CDR1 and CDR2 sequences are WSHSY and SAAADI. The CDR3 is 16 residues long. The DNA of the CDR3 is TGCGCCAGCAGTGCCCCTAGCGGGAGGATTACCTACGAGCAGTACTTC. It is translated as CASSAPSGRITYEQYF.